What follows are 5 T cell receptor beta chains derived from one specimen sequenced in a study of T cell changes during pregnancy in multiple sclerosis. Assay used: immunoSEQ multiplex PCR; TCRdb lists only in-frame clones, some missing. The sample lists 40,000 or so clones, roughly 90% occurring once. The specimen was CD4+ T cells from peripheral blood mononuclear cells, collected before pregnancy. The origin of the receptors is a female donor with multiple sclerosis, enrolled in a pregnancy study.

The chain combines TRBV11-2 with TRBJ2-7; TRBD2 agrees at 9 bases. CDR3 size: 15 residues. V lost 0 bases, J lost 6 bases, and 6 bases stayed unmatched. Germline lookup yields CDR1 SGHAT and CDR2 FQNNGV. The CDR3 spells CASSLDFAGGLEQYF. CDR3 DNA: TGTGCCAGCAGCTTAGACTTTGCGGGGGGGCTCGAGCAGTACTTC.

V is TRBV19 and J is TRBJ2-7, with D tentatively TRBD2 (5 bases). CDR3 length equals 14 residues. Trimming took off 4 bases at V and 1 base at J, with 11 bases between the two ends. The germline gives CDR1 LNHDA, CDR2 SQIVND (reference sequence). The CDR3 DNA reads TGTGCCAGTAGTACGAGGGTTCGTTCCTACGAGCAGTACTTC. As protein: CASSTRVRSYEQYF.

V usage is TRBV28 and J usage is TRBJ1-2, with TRBD1 identical over 11 bases. The junction had 3 bases not matched to a gene; V was cut back by 5 bases and J by 7 bases. This CDR3 region has 13 residues. Looked up from germline, CDR1 is MDHEN and CDR2 is SYDVKM. The CDR3 bases are TGTGCCAGCAGTGGTGGGACAGGGGGTGGCTACACCTTC. Its translation is CASSGGTGGGYTF.

This sequence joins TRBV23-1 and TRBJ2-7, with a weak D call TRBD1 (8 bases). TRBV23-1 is marked as an open reading frame, function uncertain. The CDR3 length is 14 residues. V lost 2 bases to trimming and J lost 7 bases, with 15 bases between them. This chain's CDR3 is CASSQNRGEGEQYF. CDR3 coding DNA: TGCGCCAGCAGTCAAAACAGGGGGGAGGGGGAGCAGTACTTC.

The rearrangement links TRBV5-1 to TRBJ2-7; a possible D gene is TRBD1 (5 bases). V was cut by 0 bases and J by 3 bases, with 10 bases left in between. Germline-derived CDR1 and CDR2 are SGHRS and YFSETQ. The CDR3 runs 14 residues. CDR3 nucleotide sequence: TGCGCCAGCAGCTTGGGTGGACACCTCTACGAGCAGTACTTC. Encoded protein: CASSLGGHLYEQYF.